A selection of T cell receptor beta chains follows, all from one sample in a study of cytomegalovirus exposure and HLA in healthy donors. TCRdb's copy holds only in-frame clones and misses some; the assay was immunoSEQ multiplex PCR. Of about 82,000 clones in the sample, over 9% were seen once. The sample comprised PBMCs. The receptor source for this set is a man aged 55 to 70 in good health and CMV-seropositive. Both conserved end residues are part of each CDR3. The D gene is left open where the match is weak. Rows may omit the clone size; those that give it use once, few, many or a size class.

clone_size	cdr3_length	v_call	j_call	d_call	cdr3_aa	cdr3_nt
NA	13	TRBV28	TRBJ2-2	TRBD2	CASSLREGGELFF	TGTGCCAGCAGTCTCAGGGAGGGCGGGGAGCTGTTTTTT
few	13	TRBV5-6	TRBJ2-2	TRBD1	CASSLGDSAGLFF	TGTGCCAGCAGCTTGGGGGACAGTGCGGGGCTGTTTTTT
few	13	TRBV27	TRBJ2-7	NA	CASSLVEGAEQYF	TGTGCCAGCAGTTTAGTGGAGGGGGCCGAGCAGTACTTC
NA	16	TRBV10-1	TRBJ2-3	NA	CASSEPTGRSTDTQYF	TGCGCCAGCAGTGAGCCAACAGGGCGCTCCACAGATACGCAGTATTTT
few	15	TRBV7-2	TRBJ1-1	TRBD1	CASSPGQGVSTEAFF	TGTGCCAGCAGCCCCGGACAGGGGGTAAGCACTGAAGCTTTCTTT
NA	14	TRBV4-1	TRBJ2-2	NA	CASSQEEGPGELFF	TGCGCCAGCAGCCAAGAGGAGGGCCCCGGGGAGCTGTTTTTT
few	14	TRBV28	TRBJ1-1	TRBD1	CASSYPPGQGEAFF	TGTGCCAGCAGTTACCCTCCGGGACAGGGAGAAGCTTTCTTT
few	14	TRBV10-1	TRBJ2-5	NA	CASSESRGQETQYF	TGCGCCAGCAGTGAGTCCAGGGGTCAAGAGACCCAGTACTTC
once	15	TRBV7-3	TRBJ2-5	NA	CASSLGGLPKETQYF	TGTGCCAGCAGCCTTGGAGGACTACCTAAAGAGACCCAGTACTTC
NA	13	TRBV29-1	TRBJ1-2	TRBD1	CSVVTGGAGGYTF	TGCAGCGTTGTCACAGGGGGCGCAGGGGGCTACACCTTC
few	13	TRBV6-5	TRBJ2-7	NA	CASSITETYEQYF	TGTGCCAGCAGTATCACCGAGACCTACGAGCAGTACTTC
few	15	TRBV27	TRBJ2-1	TRBD1	CASRTRDRLYNEQFF	TGTGCCAGCAGGACCCGGGACAGACTTTACAATGAGCAGTTCTTC
NA	15	TRBV6-4	TRBJ2-3	TRBD2	CASRAVAGATDTQYF	TGTGCCAGCAGGGCCGTAGCGGGGGCCACAGATACGCAGTATTTT
NA	18	TRBV10-3	TRBJ2-5	NA	CAISERPMNDRFQETQYF	TGTGCCATCAGTGAGCGCCCCATGAATGACAGATTCCAAGAGACCCAGTACTTC
few	15	TRBV5-1	TRBJ1-2	NA	CASTTGILNHYGYTF	TGCGCCAGCACGACAGGAATCTTAAATCACTATGGCTACACCTTC
few	13	TRBV18	TRBJ1-5	NA	CASSRGRNQPQHF	TGTGCCAGCTCACGGGGCAGAAATCAGCCCCAGCATTTT